This entry lists 8 T cell receptor beta chains sequenced from one sample in a study of shared clonotypes between healthy human individuals. Libraries were prepared by immunoSEQ multiplex PCR; TCRdb keeps only in-frame clonotypes and omits some of them. Among some 1 million clones listed, roughly 75% were seen once. The material sequenced was memory CD4+ T cells sorted from blood. The subset denotes: CD45RA-negative fraction. The receptors shown here come from a man aged 18 to 35 in good health.

This clone has only a few counts. The rearrangement uses TRBV2 and TRBJ2-1; maybe TRBD1 (5 bases). V lost 8 bases and J 9 bases, leaving 20 bases between the germline ends. This CDR3 comprises 14 residues. The germline CDR1 and CDR2 sequences are SNHLY and FYNNEI. In nucleotides, the CDR3 is TGTGCCAGCGCTAGGGGTATCTTCATGGGTGAGCAGTTCTTC. The encoded protein is CASARGIFMGEQFF.

The genes are TRBV5-4 and TRBJ2-5; possible D gene TRBD1, 6 bases. This CDR3 has 15 residues. Germline lookup yields CDR1 SGHNT and CDR2 YYREEE (reference sequence). V was trimmed by 0 bases and J by 4 bases, leaving 13 bases between them. CDR3 in DNA: TGTGCCAGCAGCTTGGGAGGGACATGGATAGAGACCCAGTACTTC. This translates into CASSLGGTWIETQYF.

This clone was detected once. V usage is TRBV6-5 and J usage is TRBJ1-2, with unresolved D. Deletions cut 6 bases from V and 5 bases from J, with 10 bases between. Germline V CDR1 and CDR2: MNHEY, SVGAGI. The CDR3 contains 12 residues. CDR3 coding DNA: TGTGCCAGCAGCCGAGAGGGTTATGGCTACACCTTC. Encoded protein: CASSREGYGYTF.

This chain connects TRBV7-2 to TRBJ2-3, with D unresolved. Trimming left V 0 bases short and J 5 bases short, with 6 bases between. CDR3 length equals 13 residues. Germline V gene lookup returns CDR1 SGHTA and CDR2 FQGNSA. The CDR3, as DNA: TGTGCCAGCAGCTTAGCGTACGAAGATACGCAGTATTTT. This encodes CASSLAYEDTQYF.

Concerning this clone: Within the sample, other DNA sequences also encode this same CDR3. The chain is built from TRBV5-1 and TRBJ2-3, with 9 bases lining up with TRBD2. V shed 0 bases and J 1 base; nucleotides not matched to a gene: 3. The CDR3 has 16 amino acids. CDR1 is SGHRS, CDR2 YFSETQ, per germline. The chain's CDR3 is CASSLAPSGGTDTQYF. In DNA, the CDR3 is TGCGCCAGCAGCTTGGCTCCTAGCGGGGGCACAGATACGCAGTATTTT.

This chain joins TRBV5-1 and TRBJ2-7; 9 bases line up with TRBD1. V shed 3 bases and J 2 bases; nucleotides not matched to a gene: 6. The CDR3 runs 15 residues. Germline values: CDR1 SGHRS, CDR2 YFSETQ. The CDR3 here is CASSYSGTGTYEQYF. Written as DNA, the CDR3 is TGCGCCAGCAGCTACTCCGGGACAGGGACCTACGAGCAGTACTTC.

This chain links TRBV14 with TRBJ1-2, with unresolved D. CDR3 length equals 13 residues. Germline V CDR1 and CDR2: SGHDN, FVKESK. V was pared by 3 bases and J by 8 bases, with 13 bases between. The CDR3 region has the DNA TGTGCCAGCAGCCAGGTGACCCCCGGGGGCTACACCTTC. It is translated as CASSQVTPGGYTF.

V is TRBV11-2 and J is TRBJ2-7; D call uncertain. CDR3 length equals 13 residues. Between the trimmed V and J ends, which lost 5 bases and 7 bases, there was a span of 15 bases. Germline CDR1 is SGHAT and CDR2 is FQNNGV. Written as DNA, the CDR3 is TGTGCCAGCAGCCCTAAATCTATAGGGGAGCAGTACTTC. Encoded protein: CASSPKSIGEQYF.